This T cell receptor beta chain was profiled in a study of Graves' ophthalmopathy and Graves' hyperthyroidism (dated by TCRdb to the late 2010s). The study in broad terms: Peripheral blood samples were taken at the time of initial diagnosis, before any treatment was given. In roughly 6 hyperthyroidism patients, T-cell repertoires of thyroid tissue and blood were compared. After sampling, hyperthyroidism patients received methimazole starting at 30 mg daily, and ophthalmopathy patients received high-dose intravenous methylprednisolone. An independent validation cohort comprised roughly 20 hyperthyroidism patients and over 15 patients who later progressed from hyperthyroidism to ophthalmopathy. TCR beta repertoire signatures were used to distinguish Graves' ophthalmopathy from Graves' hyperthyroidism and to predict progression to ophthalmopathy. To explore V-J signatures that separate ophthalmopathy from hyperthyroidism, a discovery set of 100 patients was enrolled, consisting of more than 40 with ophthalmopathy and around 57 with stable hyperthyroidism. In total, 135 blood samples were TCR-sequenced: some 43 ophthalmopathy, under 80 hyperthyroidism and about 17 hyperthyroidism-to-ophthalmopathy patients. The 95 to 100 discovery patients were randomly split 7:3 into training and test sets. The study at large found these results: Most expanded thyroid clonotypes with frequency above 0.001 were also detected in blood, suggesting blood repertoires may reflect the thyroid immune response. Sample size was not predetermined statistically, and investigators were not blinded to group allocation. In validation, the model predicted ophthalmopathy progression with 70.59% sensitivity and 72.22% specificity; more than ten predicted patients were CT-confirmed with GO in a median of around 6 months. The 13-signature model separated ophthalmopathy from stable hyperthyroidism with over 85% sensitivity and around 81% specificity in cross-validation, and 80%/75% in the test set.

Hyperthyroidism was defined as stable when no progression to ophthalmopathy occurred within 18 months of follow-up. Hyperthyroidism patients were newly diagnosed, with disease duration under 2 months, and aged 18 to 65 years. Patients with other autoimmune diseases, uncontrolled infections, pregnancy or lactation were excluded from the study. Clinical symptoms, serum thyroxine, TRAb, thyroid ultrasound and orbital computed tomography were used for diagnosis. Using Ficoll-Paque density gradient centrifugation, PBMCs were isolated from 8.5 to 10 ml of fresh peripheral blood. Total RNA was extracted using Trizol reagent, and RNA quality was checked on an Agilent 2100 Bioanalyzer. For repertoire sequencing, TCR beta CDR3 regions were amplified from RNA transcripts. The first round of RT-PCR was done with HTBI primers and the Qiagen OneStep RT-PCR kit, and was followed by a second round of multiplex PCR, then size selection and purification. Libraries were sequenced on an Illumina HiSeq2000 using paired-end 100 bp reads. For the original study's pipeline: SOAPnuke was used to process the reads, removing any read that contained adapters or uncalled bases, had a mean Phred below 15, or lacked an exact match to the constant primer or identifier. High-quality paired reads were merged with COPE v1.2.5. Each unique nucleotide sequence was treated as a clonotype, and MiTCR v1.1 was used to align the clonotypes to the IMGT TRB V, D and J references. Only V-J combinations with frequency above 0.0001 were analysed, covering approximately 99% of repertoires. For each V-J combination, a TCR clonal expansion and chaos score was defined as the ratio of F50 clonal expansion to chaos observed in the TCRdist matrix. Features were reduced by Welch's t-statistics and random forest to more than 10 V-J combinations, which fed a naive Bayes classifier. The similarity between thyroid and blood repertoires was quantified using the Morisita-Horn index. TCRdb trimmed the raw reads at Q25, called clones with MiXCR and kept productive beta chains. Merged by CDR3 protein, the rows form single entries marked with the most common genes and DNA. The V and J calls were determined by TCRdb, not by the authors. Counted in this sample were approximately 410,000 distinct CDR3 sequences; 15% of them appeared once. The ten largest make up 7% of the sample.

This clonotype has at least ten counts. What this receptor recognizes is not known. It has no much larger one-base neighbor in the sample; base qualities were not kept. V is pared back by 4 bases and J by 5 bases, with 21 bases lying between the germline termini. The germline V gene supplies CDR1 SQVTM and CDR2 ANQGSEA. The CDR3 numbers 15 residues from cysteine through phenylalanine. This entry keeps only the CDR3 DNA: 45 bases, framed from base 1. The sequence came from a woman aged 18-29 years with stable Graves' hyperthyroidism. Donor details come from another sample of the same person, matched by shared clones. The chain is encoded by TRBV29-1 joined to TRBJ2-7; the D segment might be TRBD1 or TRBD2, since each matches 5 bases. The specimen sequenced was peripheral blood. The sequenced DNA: TGCAGCGTTGGCGACGGGGCAGGGTGGGATCACGAGCAGTACTTC. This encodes CSVGDGAGWDHEQYF.